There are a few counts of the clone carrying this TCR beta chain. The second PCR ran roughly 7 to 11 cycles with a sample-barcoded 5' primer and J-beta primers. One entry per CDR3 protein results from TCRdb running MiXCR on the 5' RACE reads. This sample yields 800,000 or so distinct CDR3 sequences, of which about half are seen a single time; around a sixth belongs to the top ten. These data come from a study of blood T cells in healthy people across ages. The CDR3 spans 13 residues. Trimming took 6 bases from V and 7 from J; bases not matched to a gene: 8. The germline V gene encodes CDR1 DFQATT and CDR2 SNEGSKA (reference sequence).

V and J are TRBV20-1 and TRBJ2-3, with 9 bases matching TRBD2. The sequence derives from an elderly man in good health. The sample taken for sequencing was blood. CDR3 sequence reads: CSAPQTSGNTQYF. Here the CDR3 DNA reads TGCAGTGCCCCGCAGACTAGCGGCAATACGCAGTATTTT.